These 25 T cell receptor beta chains were sequenced from one sample in a study of OX40 agonist ivuxolimab in advanced cancers. Library prep was done by the immunoSEQ multiplex PCR assay. TCRdb holds this immuneACCESS table with in-frame rearrangements only. Some clones are missing; in checked studies, unresolved V genes explain under half, and the rest has no known cause. Within this sample are 90,000 to 100,000 clones, with around 85% of them counted one time only. The top ten constitute roughly 1.5% of the sample. Here the sequenced sample was CD4+ or CD8+ T cells sorted from blood, taken in a trial of the OX40 agonist ivuxolimab. Receptors originate from an adult with an advanced solid tumor such as melanoma, head and neck, liver or kidney cancer.

CDR3 amino acids: CASGPEGGQPQHF. CDR3 sequence (DNA): TGTGCCAGCGGACCCGAAGGCGGGCAGCCCCAGCATTTT. The chain links TRBV6-1 to TRBJ1-5; D remains unclear. The CDR3 is 13 residues long. V was cut by 8 bases and J by 7 bases, with 15 bases left in between. Germline V lookup: CDR1 MNHNS, CDR2 SASEGT.

V gene TRBV7-6 combines with J gene TRBJ2-1; 13 bases map to TRBD2. The CDR3 length is 16 residues. CDR1 and CDR2 (germline): SGHVS, FNYEAQ. The trim removed 5 bases at V and 9 bases at J, leaving 10 bases unmatched. The CDR3 nucleotides are TGTGCCAGCAGCCCCCTGACTAGCGGGGGGTGGGGTGAGCAGTTCTTC. Its protein product is CASSPLTSGGWGEQFF.

The chain employs TRBV10-3 and TRBJ2-7; D perhaps matches TRBD1 (5 bases). Germline V CDR1 and CDR2: ENHRY, SYGVKD. The CDR3 length is 13 residues. V was clipped by 11 bases and J by 2 bases, with 16 bases between them. CDR3 amino acids: CAYSWGGTYEQYF. The DNA of the CDR3 is TGTGCCTACTCGTGGGGCGGCACCTACGAGCAGTACTTC.

The chain couples TRBV28 to TRBJ1-5; 10 bases align to TRBD1. V lost 4 bases, J lost 8 bases, and 5 bases stayed unmatched. The CDR3 has 14 amino acids. CDR1 and CDR2 from the germline V gene are MDHEN and SYDVKM. CDR3 residues: CASSSGQGLEPQHF. Here the CDR3 DNA reads TGTGCCAGCAGTTCGGGACAGGGGCTGGAGCCCCAGCATTTT.

The genes are TRBV5-1 and TRBJ2-1, with 8 bases lining up with TRBD1. There are 16 residues in the CDR3. V was pared by 1 base and J by 7 bases, with 10 bases of the junction left unmatched. Germline V gene sequence: CDR1 SGHRS, CDR2 YFSETQ. For the CDR3, the DNA is TGCGCCAGCAGCTTGCGTGGACAGGGATTATCGAATGAGCAGTTCTTC. It is translated as CASSLRGQGLSNEQFF.

The chain joins TRBV5-6 to TRBJ2-7; 10 nucleotides align to TRBD2. With 5 bases clipped from V and 0 bases from J, the junction kept 5 bases outside the gene matches. CDR1 is SGHDT and CDR2 is YYEEEE in the germline V gene. The CDR3 has 15 residues. DNA for the CDR3: TGTGCCAGCAGGGAAGCGGGAGGGGGCTCCTACGAGCAGTACTTC. Translating it yields CASREAGGGSYEQYF.

The chain uses TRBV19 and TRBJ2-3; 14 bases match TRBD2. Germline V CDR1 and CDR2: LNHDA, SQIVND (reference sequence). The V gene end was trimmed by 4 bases and the J gene end by 0 bases; junction bases not matched to a gene: 6. This CDR3 has 18 residues. The CDR3 loop is CASSRTSGGTSSTDTQYF. In nucleotides, the CDR3 is TGTGCCAGTAGTAGGACTAGCGGGGGGACAAGTAGCACAGATACGCAGTATTTT. Complete variable domain (other parts from reference TRBV19 and TRBJ2-3): DGGITQSPKYLFRKEGQNVTLSCEQNLNHDAMYWYRQDPGQGLRLIYYSQIVNDFQKGDIAEGYSVSREKKESFPLTVTSAQKNPTAFYLCASSRTSGGTSSTDTQYFGPGTRLTVL.

The V call is TRBV6-6, the J call TRBJ1-4; D is ambiguous. CDR3 length: 11 amino acids. CDR1 is MNHNY, CDR2 SVGAGI, per germline (reference sequence). V lost 4 bases and J lost 3, with 0 bases in between. CDR3 DNA sequence: TGTGCCAGCAGTTCTAATGAAAAACTGTTTTTT. As protein: CASSSNEKLFF.

The chain couples TRBV9 to TRBJ2-3, with 11 bases that match TRBD2. V shed 3 bases, J shed 5 bases, and the junction held 8 bases outside the gene matches. Germline V CDR1 and CDR2: SGDLS, YYNGEE. The length of the CDR3 is 16 residues. In nucleotides, the CDR3 is TGTGCCAGCAGCGCCGTAGCGGGGGGGAGTAAAGATACGCAGTATTTT. Encoded protein: CASSAVAGGSKDTQYF.

The genes are TRBV7-9 and TRBJ1-3; D is possibly TRBD1 (5 bases). Germline CDR1 is SEHNR and CDR2 is FQNEAQ (reference sequence). The CDR3 runs 16 residues. Trimming took off 0 bases at V and 1 base at J, with 10 bases between the two ends. The CDR3 coding sequence is TGTGCCAGCAGCTTAGCGCCAGGGATATCTGGAAACACCATATATTTT. This translates into CASSLAPGISGNTIYF.

This chain connects TRBV5-1 to TRBJ2-1, with 14 positions matching TRBD2. The CDR3 is 18 residues long. Per the germline V gene, CDR1 is SGHRS and CDR2 is YFSETQ. V lost 0 bases to trimming and J lost 2 bases; unmatched junction nucleotides: 4. The CDR3 DNA reads as TGCGCCAGCAGCTTGGGACTAGCGGGAGGGCCTCCCTACAATGAGCAGTTCTTC. Translating gives CASSLGLAGGPPYNEQFF.

This clone was observed once. V is TRBV6-5 and J is TRBJ1-2; the match to TRBD1 covers 7 bases. The CDR3 extends over 13 amino acids. The V gene end was trimmed by 6 bases and the J gene end by 8 bases; junction bases not matched to a gene: 9. Germline lookup yields CDR1 MNHEY and CDR2 SVGAGI. In DNA form, the CDR3 reads TGTGCCAGCAGCCACGACAGGGCTCTCGGCTACACCTTC. The encoded protein is CASSHDRALGYTF.

The gene calls are TRBV6-1 and TRBJ2-5, with 7 positions matching TRBD2. V lost 3 bases and J lost 4; bases outside the gene matches: 11. The CDR3 spans 16 residues. The germline gives CDR1 MNHNS, CDR2 SASEGT. The CDR3 loop is CASSDRGGGVIETQYF. CDR3 coding DNA: TGTGCCAGCAGTGACCGAGGTGGGGGGGTAATAGAGACCCAGTACTTC.

The rearrangement joins TRBV4-3 to TRBJ1-2; a possible D gene is TRBD1 (5 bases). Looked up from germline, CDR1 is LGHNA and CDR2 is YSLEER. V shed 0 bases and J shed 4 bases, with 12 bases lying between them. This CDR3 region has 15 residues. In nucleotides, the CDR3 is TGCGCCAGCAGCCAAGAAACCGGGACGGCCTATGGCTACACCTTC. It yields the protein CASSQETGTAYGYTF.

The chain recombines TRBV11-3 with TRBJ2-1; TRBD2 matches at 15 bases. Germline-derived CDR1 and CDR2 are SGHNT and YENEEA. CDR3 size: 15 residues. The ends lost 5 bases at V and 8 bases at J; junction bases unmatched: 4. The DNA for the CDR3 is TGTGCCAGCAGCACAGGACTAGCGGGAGGGGATGAGCAGTTCTTC. Its protein is CASSTGLAGGDEQFF.

The genes are TRBV19 and TRBJ1-4; D is ambiguous. Germline assignment: CDR1 LNHDA and CDR2 SQIVND (reference sequence). Between the trimmed V and J ends, which lost 6 bases and 5 bases, there was a span of 19 bases. The CDR3 consists of 16 residues. CDR3 region: CASRAGLRSGNEKLFF. DNA of the CDR3: TGTGCCAGTAGGGCTGGTCTCAGGTCGGGGAATGAAAAACTGTTTTTT.

The rearrangement links TRBV28 to TRBJ2-3, with D perhaps assigned TRBD1 or TRBD2 (5 bases each). The CDR3 length is 13 residues. V lost 0 bases to trimming and J lost 4 bases, with 5 bases between them. CDR1 is MDHEN, CDR2 SYDVKM, per germline. As DNA, the CDR3 is TGTGCCAGCAGTTTATGGGGGGCAGATACGCAGTATTTT. Protein: CASSLWGADTQYF.

V usage is TRBV18 and J usage is TRBJ2-1, with D perhaps TRBD1 (5 bases). Between the trimmed V and J ends, which lost 2 bases and 0 bases, there was a span of 14 bases. The CDR3 is 17 amino acids. Germline assignment: CDR1 KGHSH and CDR2 LQKENI. The CDR3 is CASSPSLVRGSYNEQFF. The CDR3 DNA sequence: TGTGCCAGCTCACCATCCTTGGTAAGGGGCTCCTACAATGAGCAGTTCTTC.

The rearrangement links TRBV29-1 to TRBJ2-3; TRBD1 is a possible D gene (5 bases). The ends were cut back, 4 bases at V and 2 bases at J, with 16 bases in the middle. This CDR3 spans 15 amino acids. CDR1 SQVTM and CDR2 ANQGSEA come from the germline V gene. CDR3 region: CSVGGGFGATDTQYF. The CDR3 DNA follows: TGCAGCGTTGGGGGTGGGTTTGGGGCCACAGATACGCAGTATTTT.

This clone was seen a single time. The V gene is TRBV6-1, the J gene TRBJ2-5; TRBD1 matches at 9 bases. Judging by the DNA end, TRBJ2-7 fits better; the J call may be wrong. Germline CDR1 is MNHNS and CDR2 is SASEGT. The CDR3 runs 14 residues. CDR3 DNA sequence: TGTGCCAGCAGTTTCGGGACAGGGACCTACGAGCAGTACTTC. Translating gives CASSFGTGTYEQYF.

The chain is built from TRBV11-3 and TRBJ2-1; D might be TRBD2 (6 bases). Trimming took off 0 bases at V and 7 bases at J, with 7 bases between the two ends. The CDR3 is 13 amino acids. The V gene's germline CDR1 is SGHNT and CDR2 YENEEA. CDR3 residues: CASSLDRGNEQFF. In nucleotides, the CDR3 is TGTGCCAGCAGCTTAGATCGGGGGAATGAGCAGTTCTTC.

This sequence joins TRBV18 and TRBJ2-3; D is unclear. This CDR3 region has 16 residues. Trimming removed 3 bases from V and 0 bases from J, with 13 bases in between. CDR1 and CDR2 (germline): KGHSH, LQKENI. The CDR3 DNA reads as TGTGCCAGCTCACCGAAGGACGGAACTAGCACAGATACGCAGTATTTT. Encoded protein: CASSPKDGTSTDTQYF. The full variable domain, its missing parts supplied by reference TRBV18 and TRBJ2-3, is NAGVMQNPRHLVRRRGQEARLRCSPMKGHSHVYWYRQLPEEGLKFMVYLQKENIIDESGMPKERFSAEFPKEGPSILRIQQVVRGDSAAYFCASSPKDGTSTDTQYFGPGTRLTVL.

This chain connects TRBV28 to TRBJ1-2; perhaps TRBD1 as D (5 bases). CDR3 size: 12 residues. Germline CDR1 reads MDHEN; CDR2 reads SYDVKM. Trimming shortened V by 2 bases and J by 6 bases, and 7 bases separated the two germline ends. This CDR3 reads CASSLGDHGYTF. DNA of the CDR3: TGTGCCAGCAGTTTAGGGGACCATGGCTACACCTTC.

This chain links TRBV6-6 with TRBJ2-5; 8 bases map to TRBD1. This CDR3 contains 14 residues. Germline V lookup: CDR1 MNHNY, CDR2 SVGAGI (reference sequence). V was clipped by 4 bases and J by 4 bases; unmatched bases: 5. CDR3 in amino acids: CASSFGQGGETQYF. CDR3 sequence (DNA): TGTGCCAGCAGTTTCGGACAGGGCGGAGAGACCCAGTACTTC.

This clone has only a few counts. V gene TRBV5-1 combines with J gene TRBJ1-5; 7 positions agree with TRBD1. There are 15 residues in the CDR3. Germline lookup yields CDR1 SGHRS and CDR2 YFSETQ. V lost 7 bases, J lost 6 bases, and 13 bases stayed unmatched. The chain's CDR3 is CASSLEGASGQPQHF. The CDR3 region has the DNA TGCGCCAGCTCCTTGGAGGGGGCATCCGGTCAGCCCCAGCATTTT.